This T cell receptor (beta chain) is from a study of T-cell memory formation after mild COVID-19. Via MiXCR, TCRdb re-called the 5' RACE reads, giving one row per CDR3 protein. The table includes roughly 150,000 distinct CDR3 sequences, about 14% detected once. The CDR3 spans 18 residues. V shed 7 bases, J shed 6 bases, and the junction held 19 bases outside the gene matches. Germline values: CDR1 MNHNY, CDR2 SVGAGI (reference sequence). This sequence originates from an adult woman who had mild COVID-19 (a few samples of this study predate the infection). Cell type and time point are not known. The V gene is TRBV6-6, the J gene TRBJ2-7; 12 bases line up with TRBD2. The sample consisted of PBMCs or a T cell subset sorted from them (not recorded which). CDR3 sequence: CASTIGDQTSGRFGEQYF. DNA for the CDR3: TGTGCCAGCACCATAGGGGACCAGACTAGCGGGAGATTTGGCGAGCAGTACTTC.